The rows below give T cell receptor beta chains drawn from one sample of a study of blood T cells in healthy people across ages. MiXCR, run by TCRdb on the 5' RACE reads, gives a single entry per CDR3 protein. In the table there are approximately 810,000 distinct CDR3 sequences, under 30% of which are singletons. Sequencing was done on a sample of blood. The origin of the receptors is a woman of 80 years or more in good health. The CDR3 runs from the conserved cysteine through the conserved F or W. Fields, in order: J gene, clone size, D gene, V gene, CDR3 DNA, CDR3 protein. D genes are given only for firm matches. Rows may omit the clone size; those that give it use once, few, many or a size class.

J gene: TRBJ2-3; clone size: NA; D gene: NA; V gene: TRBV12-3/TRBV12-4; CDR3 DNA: TGTGCAGATAGCCTAGGAATAGGAGCAGATACGCAGTATTTT; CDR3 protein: CADSLGIGADTQYF
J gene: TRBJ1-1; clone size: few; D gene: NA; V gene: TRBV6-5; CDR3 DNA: TGTGCCAGCAGTTACCTGACAGTGAACACTGAAGCTTTCTTT; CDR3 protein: CASSYLTVNTEAFF
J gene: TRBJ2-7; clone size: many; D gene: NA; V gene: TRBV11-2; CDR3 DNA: TGTGCCAGCAGCTCAATCAAGGGTGGCAGGGACTACGAGCAGTACTTC; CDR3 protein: CASSSIKGGRDYEQYF
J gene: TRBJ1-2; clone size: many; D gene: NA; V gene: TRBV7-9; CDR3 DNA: TGTGCCAGCGGGGAAACGGGAACCTATGGCTACACCTTC; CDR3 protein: CASGETGTYGYTF
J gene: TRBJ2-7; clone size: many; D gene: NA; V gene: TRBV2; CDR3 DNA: TGTGCCAGCAGTGTCGGACTCTCCTACGAGCAGTACTTC; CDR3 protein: CASSVGLSYEQYF
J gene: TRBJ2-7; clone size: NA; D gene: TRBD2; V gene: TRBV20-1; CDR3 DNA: TGCAGTGCTAGGGGGCGGGGGAGGGGTGTGCAGTACTTC; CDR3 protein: CSARGRGRGVQYF
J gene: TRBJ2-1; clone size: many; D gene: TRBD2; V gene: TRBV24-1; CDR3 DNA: TGTGCCACCAGTGACGCTAGCGGGGGGAGCTCCTACAATGAGCAGTTCTTC; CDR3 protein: CATSDASGGSSYNEQFF
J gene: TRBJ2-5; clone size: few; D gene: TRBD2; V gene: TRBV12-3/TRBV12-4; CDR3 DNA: TGTGCCAGCAGTCGGACTAGTTTGGAGACCCAGTACTTC; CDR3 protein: CASSRTSLETQYF
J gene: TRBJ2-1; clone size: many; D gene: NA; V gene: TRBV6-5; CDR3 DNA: TGTGCCAGCAGACAGGGAGGCGGCAATGAGCAGTTCTTC; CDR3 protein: CASRQGGGNEQFF
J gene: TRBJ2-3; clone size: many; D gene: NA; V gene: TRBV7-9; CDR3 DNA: TGTGCCAGCAGCAGTCCCCTTCCCGGAGATACGCAGTATTTT; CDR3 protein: CASSSPLPGDTQYF
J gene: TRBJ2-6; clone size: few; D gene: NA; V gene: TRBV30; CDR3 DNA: TGTGCCTGGAGTGTAGACAGGTCGCCGGGGGCCAACGTCCCGACTTTC; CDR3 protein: CAWSVDRSPGANVPTF
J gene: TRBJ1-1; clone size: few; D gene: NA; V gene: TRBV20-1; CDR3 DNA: TGCAGTTCCATGACTGGGAACACTGAAGCTTTCTTT; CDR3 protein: CSSMTGNTEAFF
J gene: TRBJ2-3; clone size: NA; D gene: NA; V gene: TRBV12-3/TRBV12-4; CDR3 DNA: TGTGCCAGCATCCGATCGGGGGCCGTGAGCACAGATACGCAGTATTTT; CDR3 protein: CASIRSGAVSTDTQYF
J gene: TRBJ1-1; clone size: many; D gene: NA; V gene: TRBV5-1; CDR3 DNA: TGCGCCAGCAGCCCTCAGGGACCGTTTAACACTGAAGCTTTCTTT; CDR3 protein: CASSPQGPFNTEAFF
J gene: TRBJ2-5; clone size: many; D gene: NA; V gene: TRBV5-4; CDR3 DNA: TGTGCCAGCAGGGCAGGAATCGAAGAGACCCAGTACTTC; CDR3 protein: CASRAGIEETQYF
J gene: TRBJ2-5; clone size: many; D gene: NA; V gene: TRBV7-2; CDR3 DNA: TGTGCCAGCAGCTTGGGTGCGGGGTTCAGAGAGACCCAGTACTTC; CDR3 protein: CASSLGAGFRETQYF
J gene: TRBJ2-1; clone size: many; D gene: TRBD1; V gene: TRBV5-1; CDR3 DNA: TGCGCCAGCAGCTCCGGGACAGCTAGCAATGAGCAGTTCTTC; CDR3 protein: CASSSGTASNEQFF
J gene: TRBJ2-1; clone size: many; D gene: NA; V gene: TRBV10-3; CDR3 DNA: TGTGCCATCAGCGCTAGGGCAGGGGATAACGATGAGCAGTTCTTC; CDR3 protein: CAISARAGDNDEQFF
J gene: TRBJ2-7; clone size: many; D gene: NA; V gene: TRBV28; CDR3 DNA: TGTGCCAGCAGCATTCAACAGAACCGCTACGAGCAGTACTTC; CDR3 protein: CASSIQQNRYEQYF
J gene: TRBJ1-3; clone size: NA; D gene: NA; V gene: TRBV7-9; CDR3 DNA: TGTGCCAGCAACCTTCGGGAGCAACTCGTCTCTGGAAACACCATATATTTT; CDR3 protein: CASNLREQLVSGNTIYF
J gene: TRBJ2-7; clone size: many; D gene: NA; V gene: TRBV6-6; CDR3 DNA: TGTGCCAGCGGTGAGACAGCGAGCTCCTACGAGCAGTACTTC; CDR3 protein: CASGETASSYEQYF
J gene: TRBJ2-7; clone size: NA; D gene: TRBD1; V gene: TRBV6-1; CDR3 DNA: TGTGCCAGCCTCACGGGACAGGCGTTCTACGAGCAGTACTTC; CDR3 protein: CASLTGQAFYEQYF
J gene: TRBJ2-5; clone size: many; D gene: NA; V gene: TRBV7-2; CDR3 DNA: TGTTCCAGCAGCTTAGTCGGGGCGGGGTCCCAAGAGACCCAGTACTTC; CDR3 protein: CSSSLVGAGSQETQYF
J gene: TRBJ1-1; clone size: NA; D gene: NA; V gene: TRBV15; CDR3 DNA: TGTGCCACCAGCCGCACGGGACAGAACACTGAAGCTTTCTTT; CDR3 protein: CATSRTGQNTEAFF
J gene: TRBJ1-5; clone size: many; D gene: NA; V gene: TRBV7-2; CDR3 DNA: TGTGCCAGCAGCCTCCGGACGGGATTGGGCCAGCCCCAGCATTTT; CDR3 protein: CASSLRTGLGQPQHF
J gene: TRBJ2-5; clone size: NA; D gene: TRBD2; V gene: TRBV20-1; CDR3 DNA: TGCAGTGCTCCCTCTCGGGGGGAATTCCAAGAGACCCAGTACTTC; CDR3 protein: CSAPSRGEFQETQYF
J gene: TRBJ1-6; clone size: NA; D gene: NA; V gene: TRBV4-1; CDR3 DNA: TGCGCCAGCAGCCAAGATGTACGTTCACCCCTCCACTTT; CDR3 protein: CASSQDVRSPLHF
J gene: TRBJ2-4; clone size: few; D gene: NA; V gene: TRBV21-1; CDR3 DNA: TGTGCCAGCAGCAAAGGTCCCGGGACAGGGGCGGGGGGAGAAATAGCCAAAAACATTCAGTACTTC; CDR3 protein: CASSKGPGTGAGGEIAKNIQYF
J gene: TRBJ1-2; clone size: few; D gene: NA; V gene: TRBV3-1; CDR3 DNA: TGTGCCAGCAGCCCCCTGGACGGAGAGGGCTATGGCTACACCTTC; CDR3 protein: CASSPLDGEGYGYTF
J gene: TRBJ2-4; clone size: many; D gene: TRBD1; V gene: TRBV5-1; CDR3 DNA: TGCGCCAGCAGCCCGGGACAGGGGGTATACATTCAGTACTTC; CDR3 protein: CASSPGQGVYIQYF
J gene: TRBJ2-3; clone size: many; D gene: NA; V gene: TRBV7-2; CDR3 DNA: TGTGCCAGCAGCTTTCCGGGTAGCACAGATACGCAGTATTTT; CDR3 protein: CASSFPGSTDTQYF
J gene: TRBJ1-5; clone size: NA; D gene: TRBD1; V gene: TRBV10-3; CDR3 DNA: TGTGCCATCAGTGGCATGGACAGGGGAAATCAGCCCCAGCATTTT; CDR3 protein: CAISGMDRGNQPQHF
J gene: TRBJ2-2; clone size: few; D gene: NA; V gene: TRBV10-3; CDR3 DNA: TGTGCCACCAGGGACGACACGAACACCGGGGAGCTGTTTTTT; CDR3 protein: CATRDDTNTGELFF
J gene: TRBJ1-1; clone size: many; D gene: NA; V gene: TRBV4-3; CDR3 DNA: TGCGCCAGCAGCCAGGGTTGGAACACTGAAGCTTTCTTT; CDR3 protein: CASSQGWNTEAFF
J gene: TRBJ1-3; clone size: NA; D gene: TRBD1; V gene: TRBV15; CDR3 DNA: TGTGCCACCAGCAGGGACAGGGTAGCTGGAAACACCATATATTTT; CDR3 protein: CATSRDRVAGNTIYF
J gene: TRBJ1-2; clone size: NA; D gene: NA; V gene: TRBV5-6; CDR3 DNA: TGTGCCAGCAGCCCGCGGGGGGCAGGGTTTGGCTACACCTTC; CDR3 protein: CASSPRGAGFGYTF
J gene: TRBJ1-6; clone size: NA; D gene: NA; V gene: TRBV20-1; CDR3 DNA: TGCAGTGCTAGGCCGGACGGATGGAGCTCCTATAATTCACCCCTCCACTTT; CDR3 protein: CSARPDGWSSYNSPLHF
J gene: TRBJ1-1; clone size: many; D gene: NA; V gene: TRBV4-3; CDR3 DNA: TGCGCCAGCAGCCAACAGACGAACACTGAAGCTTTCTTT; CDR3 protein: CASSQQTNTEAFF
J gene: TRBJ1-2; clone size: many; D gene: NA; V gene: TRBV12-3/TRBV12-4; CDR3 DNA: TGTGCCAGCAGGGCCCAGGGGACCTATGGCTACACCTTC; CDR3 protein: CASRAQGTYGYTF
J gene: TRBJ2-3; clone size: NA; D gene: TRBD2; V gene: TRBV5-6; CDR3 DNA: TGTGCCAGCAGCTTGCGAACTACTTGGCAGACTAGCGGGGGGTATACGCAGTATTTT; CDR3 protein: CASSLRTTWQTSGGYTQYF
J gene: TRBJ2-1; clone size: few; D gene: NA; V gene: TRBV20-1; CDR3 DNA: TGCAGTGCTAGATCGCCCCTCAATGAGCAGTTCTTC; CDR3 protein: CSARSPLNEQFF